This T cell receptor beta chain was profiled in a study of response to subunit inactivated influenza vaccine. The germline V gene encodes CDR1 MNHEY and CDR2 SVGAGI. The CDR3 is 13 residues long. V lost 4 bases, J lost 7 bases, and 14 bases lay in between. Concerning this clonotype itself: Its antigen is unidentified.

Overall study findings and caveats: T cells newly recruited by each seasonal influenza vaccination are few, the authors suggested.

TCRdb re-derived calls from the RT-PCR reads in MiXCR, one entry per CDR3 protein. The repertoire holds more than 700,000 distinct CDR3 sequences, with 21% as singletons. V and J are TRBV6-5 and TRBJ2-7; no firm D call. This TCR was recovered from a man between 50 and 59 years old who received an inactivated influenza vaccine. Specimen: PBMCs from blood, collected less than 6 days after vaccination. The CDR3 nucleotides read TGTGCCAGCAGTTCGCCCGCGGCCGGAGAGCAGTACTTC. Protein: CASSSPAAGEQYF.